A selection of T cell receptor beta chains follows, all from one sample in a study of early stage breast cancer tumors. The repertoire was sequenced with immunoSEQ multiplex PCR; TCRdb's copy has only in-frame clones and lacks some. The repertoire holds 4,500 or so clones, with 55% to 75% as singletons. Sequenced: normal breast tissue next to the tumor. These receptors originate from a person aged 55 to 75 with breast cancer. CDR3s include the opening cysteine and the closing phenylalanine or tryptophan. The order of the fields is V gene, D gene, clone size, J gene, CDR3 protein, CDR3 DNA. D genes are given only for firm matches. Some rows mark clone size as missing; the rest say once, few, many or name a class of expanded clone.

>TRBV11-3|-|few|TRBJ2-7
CASSQDVAVYEQYF
TGTGCCAGCAGCCAAGACGTAGCGGTCTACGAGCAGTACTTC
>TRBV7-9|-|-|TRBJ2-3
CASSYESGTLTDTQYF
TGTGCCAGCAGCTACGAATCCGGGACTTTGACAGATACGCAGTATTTT
>TRBV5-5|-|-|TRBJ2-7
CASSVPGRTSYEQYF
TGTGCCAGCAGCGTACCTGGACGGACCTCCTACGAGCAGTACTTC
>TRBV14|-|-|TRBJ2-7
CASSQGLGEGLEQYF
TGTGCCAGCAGCCAAGGCCTCGGCGAGGGGCTCGAGCAGTACTTC
>TRBV7-6|TRBD1|few|TRBJ1-2
CASSLAPGGDGYTF
TGTGCCAGCAGCTTAGCCCCAGGGGGCGATGGCTACACCTTC
>TRBV7-5|-|-|TRBJ1-1
CARRSNGGITEAFF
TGTGCCAGAAGGTCGAATGGGGGAATCACTGAAGCTTTCTTT
>TRBV19|TRBD1|-|TRBJ2-7
CASSITGTGVYEQYF
TGTGCCAGTAGTATTACCGGGACAGGAGTCTACGAGCAGTACTTC
>TRBV18|TRBD1|-|TRBJ2-1
CASSPPGQGTYNEQFF
TGTGCCAGCTCACCACCGGGACAGGGTACCTACAATGAGCAGTTCTTC
>TRBV27|-|-|TRBJ2-5
CASSLEGGGTQYF
TGTGCCAGCAGTTTAGAGGGGGGAGGGACCCAGTACTTC
>TRBV4-2|-|-|TRBJ2-5
CASSRAWGAQETQYF
TGTGCCAGCAGCCGTGCCTGGGGGGCTCAAGAGACCCAGTACTTC
>TRBV11-3|-|-|TRBJ2-5
CASSSRGLGKTQYF
TGTGCCAGCAGCTCCCGCGGGCTTGGGAAGACCCAGTACTTC
>TRBV5-1|TRBD1|few|TRBJ1-4
CASSLAGGGEKLFF
TGCGCCAGCAGCTTGGCAGGGGGTGGTGAAAAACTGTTTTTT
>TRBV15|-|-|TRBJ2-1
CATSRAGYNEQFF
TGTGCCACCAGCAGAGCCGGATACAATGAGCAGTTCTTC
>TRBV6-4|-|-|TRBJ1-2
CASSPAVQRGNNYGYTF
TGTGCCAGCAGCCCCGCGGTCCAAAGGGGGAATAACTATGGCTACACCTTC
>TRBV4-2|-|few|TRBJ2-6
CASSRVRKGSKSGQRPDF
TGTGCCAGCAGCCGTGTGCGCAAAGGTTCAAAGTCGGGCCAACGTCCTGACTTC
>TRBV6-1|TRBD2|-|TRBJ2-1
CASSELTSGLLFF
TGTGCCAGCAGTGAGTTAACTAGCGGTCTTTTGTTCTTC
>TRBV6-1|-|-|TRBJ2-2
CASSEGLVTGELFF
TGTGCCAGCAGTGAAGGTTTGGTTACCGGGGAGCTGTTTTTT
>TRBV2|-|-|TRBJ1-3
CASRDRADTIYF
TGTGCCAGCAGAGATAGGGCGGACACCATATATTTT
>TRBV10-1|-|-|TRBJ2-5
CASSDQPGETQYF
TGCGCCAGCAGTGACCAGCCCGGGGAGACCCAGTACTTC
>TRBV5-1|TRBD1|-|TRBJ2-7
CASSSTDRDEQYF
TGCGCCAGCAGTTCAACCGACAGGGACGAGCAGTACTTC
>TRBV27|-|-|TRBJ2-7
CASSTEGPRDEQYF
TGTGCCAGCAGTACCGAGGGACCGCGCGACGAGCAGTACTTC
>TRBV7-9|-|few|TRBJ1-2
CASSLIGPLYGYTF
TGTGCCAGCAGCTTAATAGGGCCGCTCTATGGCTACACCTTC
>TRBV6-1|-|-|TRBJ2-3
CASNPRGSIADTQYF
TGTGCCAGCAACCCTAGGGGCTCGATCGCAGATACGCAGTATTTT
>TRBV9|TRBD2|-|TRBJ2-5
CASSRLPGGAIETQYF
TGTGCCAGCAGTCGTTTACCGGGGGGGGCCATAGAGACCCAGTACTTC
>TRBV29-1|-|-|TRBJ1-2
CSVGTSNYGYTF
TGCAGCGTGGGGACAAGTAACTATGGCTACACCTTC